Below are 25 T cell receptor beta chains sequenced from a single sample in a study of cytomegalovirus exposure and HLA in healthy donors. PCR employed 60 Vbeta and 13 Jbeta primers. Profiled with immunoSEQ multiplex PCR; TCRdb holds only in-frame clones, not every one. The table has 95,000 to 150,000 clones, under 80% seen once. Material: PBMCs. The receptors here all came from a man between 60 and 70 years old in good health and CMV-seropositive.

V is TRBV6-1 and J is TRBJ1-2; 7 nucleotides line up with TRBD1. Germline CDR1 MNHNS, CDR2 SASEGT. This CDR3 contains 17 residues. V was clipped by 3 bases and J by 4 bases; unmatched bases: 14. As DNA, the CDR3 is TGTGCCAGCAGTGAGGGGCAGACAGACAGGGTGGCCTATGGCTACACCTTC. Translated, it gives CASSEGQTDRVAYGYTF.

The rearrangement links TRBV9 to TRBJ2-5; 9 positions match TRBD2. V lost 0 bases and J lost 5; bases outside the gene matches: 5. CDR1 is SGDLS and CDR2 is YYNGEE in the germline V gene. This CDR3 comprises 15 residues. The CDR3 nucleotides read TGTGCCAGCAGCGTAGCTAGCGGGGAATGGGAGACCCAGTACTTC. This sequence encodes CASSVASGEWETQYF.

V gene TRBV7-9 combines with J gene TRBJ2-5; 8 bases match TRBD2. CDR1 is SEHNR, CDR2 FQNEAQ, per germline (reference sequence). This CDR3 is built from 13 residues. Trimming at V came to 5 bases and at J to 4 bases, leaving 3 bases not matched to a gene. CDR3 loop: CASSGRGGETQYF. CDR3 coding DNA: TGTGCCAGCAGCGGCCGGGGGGGAGAGACCCAGTACTTC.

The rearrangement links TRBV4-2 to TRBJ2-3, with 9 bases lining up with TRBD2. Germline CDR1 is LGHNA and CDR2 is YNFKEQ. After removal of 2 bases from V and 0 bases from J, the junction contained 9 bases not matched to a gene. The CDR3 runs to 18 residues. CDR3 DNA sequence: TGTGCCAGCAGCCAATTAGCGGGGGTCGGCCCTAGCACAGATACGCAGTATTTT. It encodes CASSQLAGVGPSTDTQYF.

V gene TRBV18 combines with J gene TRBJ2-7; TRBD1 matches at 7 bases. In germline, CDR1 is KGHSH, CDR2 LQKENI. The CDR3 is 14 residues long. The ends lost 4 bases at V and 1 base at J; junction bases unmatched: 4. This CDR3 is CASSHPGGSYEQYF. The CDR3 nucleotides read TGTGCCAGCTCACATCCAGGGGGTTCCTACGAGCAGTACTTC.

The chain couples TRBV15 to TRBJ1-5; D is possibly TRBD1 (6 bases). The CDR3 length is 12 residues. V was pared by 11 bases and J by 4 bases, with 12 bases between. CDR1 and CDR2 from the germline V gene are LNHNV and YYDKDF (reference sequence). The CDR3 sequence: CASGQNNQPQHF. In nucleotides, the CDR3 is TGTGCCTCTGGACAGAATAATCAGCCCCAGCATTTT.

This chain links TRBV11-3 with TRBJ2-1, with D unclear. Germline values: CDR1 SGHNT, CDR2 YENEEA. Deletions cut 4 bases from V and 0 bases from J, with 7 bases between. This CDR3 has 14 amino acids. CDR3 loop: CASSSGRSYNEQFF. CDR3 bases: TGTGCCAGCAGCTCCGGTCGCTCCTACAATGAGCAGTTCTTC.

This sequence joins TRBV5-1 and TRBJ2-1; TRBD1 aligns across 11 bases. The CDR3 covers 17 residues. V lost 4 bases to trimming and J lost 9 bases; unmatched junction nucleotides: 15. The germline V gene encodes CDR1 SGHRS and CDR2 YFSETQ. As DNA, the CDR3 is TGCGCCAGCAGCCTTGCCGACGGACAGGGGGCGCGAGTTGAGCAGTTCTTC. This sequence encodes CASSLADGQGARVEQFF.

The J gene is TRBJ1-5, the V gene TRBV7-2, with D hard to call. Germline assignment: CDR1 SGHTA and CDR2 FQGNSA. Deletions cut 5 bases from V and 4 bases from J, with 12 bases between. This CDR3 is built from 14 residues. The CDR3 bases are TGTGCCAGCAGCGTCATGGGAGGAAATCAGCCCCAGCATTTT. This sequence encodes CASSVMGGNQPQHF.

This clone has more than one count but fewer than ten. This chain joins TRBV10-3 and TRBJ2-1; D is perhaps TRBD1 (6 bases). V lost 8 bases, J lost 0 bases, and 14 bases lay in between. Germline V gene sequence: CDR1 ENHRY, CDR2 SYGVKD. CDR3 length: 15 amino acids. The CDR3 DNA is TGTGCCATCGCCAGGGACATCGACTCCTACAATGAGCAGTTCTTC. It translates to CAIARDIDSYNEQFF.

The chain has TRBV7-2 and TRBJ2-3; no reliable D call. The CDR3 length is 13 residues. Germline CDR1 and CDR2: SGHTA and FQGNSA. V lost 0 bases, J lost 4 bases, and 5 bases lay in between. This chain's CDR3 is CASSLASADTQYF. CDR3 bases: TGTGCCAGCAGCTTAGCGAGCGCAGATACGCAGTATTTT.

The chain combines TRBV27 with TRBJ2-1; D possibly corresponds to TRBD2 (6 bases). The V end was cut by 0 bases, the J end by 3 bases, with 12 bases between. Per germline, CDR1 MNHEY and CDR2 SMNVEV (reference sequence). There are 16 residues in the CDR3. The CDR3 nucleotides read TGTGCCAGCAGTTTATCGTACGGGGGAAACTACAATGAGCAGTTCTTC. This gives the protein CASSLSYGGNYNEQFF.

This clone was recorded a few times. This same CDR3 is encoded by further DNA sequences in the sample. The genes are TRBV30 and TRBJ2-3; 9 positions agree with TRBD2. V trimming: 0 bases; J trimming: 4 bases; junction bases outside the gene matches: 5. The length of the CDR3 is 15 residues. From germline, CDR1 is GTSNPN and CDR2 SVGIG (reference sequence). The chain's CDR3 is CAWSVQGGRADTQYF. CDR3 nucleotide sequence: TGTGCCTGGAGTGTACAAGGCGGGAGGGCAGATACGCAGTATTTT.

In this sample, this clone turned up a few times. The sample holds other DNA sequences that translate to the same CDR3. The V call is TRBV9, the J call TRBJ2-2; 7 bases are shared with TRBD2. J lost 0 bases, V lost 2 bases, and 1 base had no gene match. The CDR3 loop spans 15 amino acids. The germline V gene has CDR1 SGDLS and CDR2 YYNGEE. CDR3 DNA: TGTGCCAGCAGCGTTCGGGGGGCGAACACCGGGGAGCTGTTTTTT. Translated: CASSVRGANTGELFF.

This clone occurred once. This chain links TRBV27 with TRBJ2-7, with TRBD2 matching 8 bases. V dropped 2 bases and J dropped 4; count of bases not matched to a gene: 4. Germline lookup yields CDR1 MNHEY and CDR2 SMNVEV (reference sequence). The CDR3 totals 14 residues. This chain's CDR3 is CASSLSGGGYEQYF. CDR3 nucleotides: TGTGCCAGCAGTTTAAGCGGGGGCGGATACGAGCAGTACTTC.

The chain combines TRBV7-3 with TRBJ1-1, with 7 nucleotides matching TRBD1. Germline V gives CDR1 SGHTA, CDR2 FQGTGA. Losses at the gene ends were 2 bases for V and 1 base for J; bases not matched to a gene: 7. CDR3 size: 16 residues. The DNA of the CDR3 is TGTGCCAGCAGCTTACAGCCCGGGACAGCGAACACTGAAGCTTTCTTT. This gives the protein CASSLQPGTANTEAFF.

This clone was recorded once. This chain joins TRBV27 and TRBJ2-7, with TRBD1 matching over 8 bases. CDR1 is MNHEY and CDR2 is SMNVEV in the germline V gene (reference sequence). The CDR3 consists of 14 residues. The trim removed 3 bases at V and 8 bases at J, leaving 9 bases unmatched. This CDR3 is CASSFGTGAAKQYF. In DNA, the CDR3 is TGTGCCAGCAGTTTCGGGACAGGCGCGGCCAAGCAGTACTTC.

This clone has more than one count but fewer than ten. CDR3 coding DNA: TGCACCATCTCGGCCAGTATGGCTGGGCATGGCTACACCTTC. Its translation is CTISASMAGHGYTF. This rearrangement joins TRBV29-1 to TRBJ1-2, with D hard to call. The CDR3 covers 14 residues. CDR1 SQVTM and CDR2 ANQGSEA come from the germline V gene.

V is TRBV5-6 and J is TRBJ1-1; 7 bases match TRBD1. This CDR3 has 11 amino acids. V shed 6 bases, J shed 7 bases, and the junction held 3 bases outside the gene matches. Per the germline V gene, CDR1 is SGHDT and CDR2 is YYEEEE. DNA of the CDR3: TGTGCCAGCAACCGACAGGGTGAAGCTTTCTTT. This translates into CASNRQGEAFF.

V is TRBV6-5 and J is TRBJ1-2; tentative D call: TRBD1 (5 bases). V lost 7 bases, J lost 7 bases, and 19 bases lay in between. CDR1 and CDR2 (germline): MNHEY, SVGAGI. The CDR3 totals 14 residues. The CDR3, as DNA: TGTGCCAGCAACCCCACGCAGGGTAGCGGTGGCTACACCTTC. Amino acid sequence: CASNPTQGSGGYTF.

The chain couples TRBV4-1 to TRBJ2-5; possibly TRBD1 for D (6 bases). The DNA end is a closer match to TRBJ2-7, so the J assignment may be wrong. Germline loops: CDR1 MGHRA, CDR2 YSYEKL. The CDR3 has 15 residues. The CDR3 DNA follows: TGCGCCAGCAGCCAAGACGGTACAGGGACCTACGAGCAGTACTTC. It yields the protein CASSQDGTGTYEQYF.

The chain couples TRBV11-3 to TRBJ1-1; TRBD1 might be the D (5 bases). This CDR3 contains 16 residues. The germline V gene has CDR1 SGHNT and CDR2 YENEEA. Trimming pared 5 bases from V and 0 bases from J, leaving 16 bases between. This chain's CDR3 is CASSPGPRGLNTEAFF. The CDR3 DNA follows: TGTGCCAGCAGCCCAGGGCCTCGAGGTCTGAACACTGAAGCTTTCTTT.

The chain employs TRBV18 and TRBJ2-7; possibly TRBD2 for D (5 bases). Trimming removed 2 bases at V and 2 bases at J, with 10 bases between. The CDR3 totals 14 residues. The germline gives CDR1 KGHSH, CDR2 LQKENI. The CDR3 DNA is TGTGCCAGCTCACCAGGCGCCGGGACCTACGAGCAGTACTTC. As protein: CASSPGAGTYEQYF.

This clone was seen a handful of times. The CDR3 nucleotides read TGTGCCTGGAGTCCTAACTATTTCCGGGACACAACTGGAAACACCATATATTTT. Its translation is CAWSPNYFRDTTGNTIYF. The genes are TRBV30 and TRBJ1-3; TRBD1 is a possible D gene (6 bases). CDR1 GTSNPN and CDR2 SVGIG come from the germline V gene (reference sequence). V lost 2 bases, J lost 2 bases, and 22 bases lay in between. There are 18 residues in the CDR3.

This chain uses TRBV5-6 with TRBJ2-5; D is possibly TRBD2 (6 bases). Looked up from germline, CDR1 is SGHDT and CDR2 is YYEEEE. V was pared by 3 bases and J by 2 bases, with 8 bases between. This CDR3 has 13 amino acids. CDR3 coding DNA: TGTGCCAGCAGCTGGGGGGAGCAAGAGACCCAGTACTTC. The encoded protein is CASSWGEQETQYF.